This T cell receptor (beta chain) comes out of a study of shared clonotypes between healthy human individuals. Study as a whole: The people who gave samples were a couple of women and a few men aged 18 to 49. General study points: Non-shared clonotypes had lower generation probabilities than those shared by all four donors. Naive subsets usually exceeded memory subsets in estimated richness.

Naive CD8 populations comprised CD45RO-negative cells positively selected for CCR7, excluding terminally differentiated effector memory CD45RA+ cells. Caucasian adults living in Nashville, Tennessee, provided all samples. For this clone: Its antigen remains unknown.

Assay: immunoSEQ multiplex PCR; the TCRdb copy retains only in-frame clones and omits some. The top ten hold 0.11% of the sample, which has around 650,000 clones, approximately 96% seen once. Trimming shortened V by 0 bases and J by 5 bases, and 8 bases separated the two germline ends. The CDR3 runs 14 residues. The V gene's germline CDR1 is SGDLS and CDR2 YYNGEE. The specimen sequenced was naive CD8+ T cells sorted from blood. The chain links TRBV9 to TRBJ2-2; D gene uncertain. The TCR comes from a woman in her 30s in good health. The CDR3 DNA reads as TGTGCCAGCAGCGTAGCTACGGGTACCGGGGAGCTGTTTTTT. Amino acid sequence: CASSVATGTGELFF.